A single sample is the source of the 17 T cell receptor beta chains below, sequenced in a study of cytomegalovirus exposure and HLA in healthy donors. The PCR had 60 Vbeta and 13 Jbeta primers. Libraries were prepared by immunoSEQ multiplex PCR; TCRdb keeps only in-frame clonotypes and omits some of them. The sample yields around 200,000 clones, more than 60% seen once. Sequenced material: PBMCs. These TCRs come from a female donor in good health and CMV-seronegative.

This clone was counted at least ten times. This rearrangement joins TRBV18 to TRBJ1-3; perhaps TRBD1 as D (5 bases). Between the trimmed V and J ends, which lost 5 bases and 1 base, there was a span of 12 bases. CDR1 is KGHSH and CDR2 is LQKENI in the germline V gene. The CDR3 runs 15 residues. This CDR3 is CASSELQGSGNTIYF. In nucleotides, the CDR3 is TGTGCCAGCTCAGAACTTCAGGGATCTGGAAACACCATATATTTT.

In its sample, this clone was seen a few times. This chain links TRBV30 with TRBJ2-5, with 7 bases aligning to TRBD2. V lost 2 bases, J lost 5 bases, and 5 bases stayed unmatched. This CDR3 comprises 13 residues. Germline V gene data show CDR1 as GTSNPN and CDR2 as SVGIG (reference sequence). Here the CDR3 DNA reads TGTGCCTGGAGTAAACTAGCGAGGGAGACCCAGTACTTC. Translated, it gives CAWSKLARETQYF. The variable domain in full, completed from reference TRBV30 and TRBJ2-5, reads SQTIHQWPATLVQPVGSPLSLECTVEGTSNPNLYWYRQAAGRGLQLLFYSVGIGQISSEVPQNLSASRPQDRQFILSSKKLLLSDSGFYLCAWSKLARETQYFGPGTRLLVL.

The chain employs TRBV4-1 and TRBJ1-2, with D perhaps TRBD1 (5 bases). CDR3 size: 15 residues. Germline V gene data show CDR1 as MGHRA and CDR2 as YSYEKL. Trimming stripped 0 bases from V and 3 bases from J, with 11 bases between. This chain's CDR3 is CASSQDHSRDYGYTF. The CDR3 DNA sequence: TGCGCCAGCAGCCAAGATCATTCCAGGGACTATGGCTACACCTTC.

The chain employs TRBV5-1 and TRBJ1-5; no reliable D call. Trimming left V 6 bases short and J 4 bases short, with 14 bases between. Germline V gene lookup returns CDR1 SGHRS and CDR2 YFSETQ. This CDR3 is 14 amino acids long. The DNA for the CDR3 is TGCGCCAGCAAAGAAGGGAGGGAAAATCAGCCCCAGCATTTT. It specifies CASKEGRENQPQHF. The complete variable domain, with remaining parts taken from reference TRBV5-1 and TRBJ1-5, reads KAGVTQTPRYLIKTRGQQVTLSCSPISGHRSVSWYQQTPGQGLQFLFEYFSETQRNKGNFPGRFSGRQFSNSRSEMNVSTLELGDSALYLCASKEGRENQPQHFGDGTRLSIL.

The CDR3 sequence is CASSSGTGVRAFF. CDR3 coding DNA: TGTGCCAGCAGTTCCGGGACAGGGGTTAGGGCTTTCTTT. The V and J genes are TRBV28 and TRBJ1-1, with TRBD1 matching 10 bases. In germline, CDR1 is MDHEN, CDR2 SYDVKM. The CDR3 covers 13 residues. V was pared by 4 bases and J by 11 bases, with 7 bases of the junction left unmatched.

The genes are TRBV15 and TRBJ2-7, with TRBD1 matching 10 bases. V was clipped by 5 bases and J by 1 base; unmatched bases: 8. There are 16 residues in the CDR3. The germline V gene has CDR1 LNHNV and CDR2 YYDKDF (reference sequence). The CDR3 nucleotides are TGTGCCACCAGCGGGGGACAGGGGATGGCGTCCTACGAGCAGTACTTC. This translates into CATSGGQGMASYEQYF.

This clone was counted a single time. CDR3 nucleotides: TGCAGCATACTAGAGGTTTCTGAAGCTTTCTTT. This translates into CSILEVSEAFF. The V and J genes are TRBV29-1 and TRBJ1-1; the D is unclear. Trimming shortened V by 8 bases and J by 6 bases, and 13 bases separated the two germline ends. The germline gives CDR1 SQVTM, CDR2 ANQGSEA. This CDR3 has 11 residues.

V gene TRBV7-9 combines with J gene TRBJ1-1; TRBD1 aligns across 12 bases. CDR3 length equals 14 residues. V trimming: 5 bases; J trimming: 6 bases; junction bases outside the gene matches: 4. CDR1 is SEHNR and CDR2 is FQNEAQ in the germline V gene (reference sequence). The chain's CDR3 is CASSQGQGAPEAFF. CDR3 nucleotide sequence: TGTGCCAGCAGCCAGGGACAGGGGGCCCCTGAAGCTTTCTTT.

This sequence joins TRBV7-6 and TRBJ1-6, with TRBD1 as a possible D gene (6 bases). This CDR3 region has 13 residues. The V end lost 3 bases, the J end lost 7 bases, and 7 bases lay between the germline ends. Germline CDR1 is SGHVS and CDR2 is FNYEAQ. The CDR3, as DNA: TGTGCCAGCAGCTTGCAGGGGAATTCACCCCTCCACTTT. Its protein is CASSLQGNSPLHF.

The rearrangement links TRBV7-3 to TRBJ2-1, with a possible D match to TRBD2 (5 bases). The CDR3 length is 14 residues. Germline V gene sequence: CDR1 SGHTA, CDR2 FQGTGA. Trimming removed 5 bases at V and 0 bases at J, with 8 bases between. The CDR3 reads CASSPRGSYNEQFF. CDR3 bases: TGTGCCAGCAGCCCCCGGGGCTCCTACAATGAGCAGTTCTTC.

The gene calls are TRBV7-2 and TRBJ1-5; D not certain. The V gene lost 1 base and the J gene lost 0 bases, with 10 bases spanning the gap. Germline lookup yields CDR1 SGHTA and CDR2 FQGNSA. This CDR3 has 16 amino acids. The CDR3 loop is CASSLVEGFSNQPQHF. DNA for the CDR3: TGTGCCAGCAGCTTAGTTGAGGGTTTTAGCAATCAGCCCCAGCATTTT.

This clone was counted a few times. The chain joins TRBV28 to TRBJ2-5; 11 bases match TRBD1. Per germline, CDR1 MDHEN and CDR2 SYDVKM. The CDR3 is 15 amino acids. J was trimmed by 3 bases and V by 5 bases; bases with no gene match: 5. Here the CDR3 DNA reads TGTGCCAGCAGTGTACCGGGACAGGGGGAAGAGACCCAGTACTTC. It yields the protein CASSVPGQGEETQYF.

The rearrangement joins TRBV28 to TRBJ1-2; 8 nucleotides match TRBD1. The ends lost 7 bases at V and 4 bases at J; junction bases unmatched: 11. Per the germline V gene, CDR1 is MDHEN and CDR2 is SYDVKM. The CDR3 is 15 amino acids. The CDR3 DNA follows: TGTGCCAGCACCATAACAGGGGGATACGGCTATGGCTACACCTTC. Residues: CASTITGGYGYGYTF.

The DNA of the CDR3 is TGTGCCACCACAACGGCAGGGGGCTATGAAAAACTGTTTTTT. Its translation is CATTTAGGYEKLFF. The chain combines TRBV5-4 with TRBJ1-4; 8 positions match TRBD1. V dropped 9 bases and J dropped 6; count of bases not matched to a gene: 10. The CDR3 has 14 residues. Germline CDR1 and CDR2: SGHNT and YYREEE (reference sequence).

The chain uses TRBV7-9 and TRBJ2-2, with D possibly TRBD2 on 5 matching bases. The CDR3 length is 13 residues. The germline V gene has CDR1 SEHNR and CDR2 FQNEAQ (reference sequence). Trimming shortened V by 3 bases and J by 7 bases, and 9 bases separated the two germline ends. The CDR3 DNA reads as TGTGCCAGCAGCTTCAGCGGAAGCGGGGAGCTGTTTTTT. Translation: CASSFSGSGELFF.

Regarding this clone: This sample includes further DNA sequences coding for the same CDR3. This chain connects TRBV5-1 to TRBJ2-2, with D possibly TRBD1 on 6 matching bases. V dropped 3 bases and J dropped 1 base, with 7 bases sitting between them. CDR1 and CDR2 (germline): SGHRS, YFSETQ. The CDR3 covers 14 residues. The CDR3 here is CASSSQGNTGELFF. The CDR3 DNA sequence: TGCGCCAGCAGCTCACAGGGGAACACCGGGGAGCTGTTTTTT.

To note about this clone: The sample holds other DNA sequences that translate to the same CDR3. The V gene is TRBV5-8, the J gene TRBJ2-5; 13 nucleotides align to TRBD2. Germline V gene sequence: CDR1 SGHTS, CDR2 YDEGEE. The trim removed 6 bases at V and 5 bases at J, leaving 10 bases unmatched. The CDR3 totals 16 residues. CDR3 bases: TGTGCCAGCACCCCCGGACTAGCGGGAGTCCAGGAGACCCAGTACTTC. Amino acids: CASTPGLAGVQETQYF.